The clone carrying this T cell receptor beta chain was observed at least ten times. Its target is unknown. Patients were all untreated before their thyroid surgery. TCRdb recomputed clones from the PCR reads via MiXCR. This sample has roughly 33,000 clones, with under 20% found just once. The sample belongs to a study of metastatic and nonmetastatic thyroid tumors. Study details: Repertoire data that came from the blood and tumor or nodule tissue of malignant and benign thyroid patients were compared. Whole-study findings and limits: Malignant thyroid tumors reportedly exceeded benign nodules significantly in TCR beta diversity, with the difference appearing in blood and tumor.

This sequence was found in a female donor with papillary thyroid cancer or a benign thyroid nodule (not recorded which). Some clones in this sample may be carry-over from other donors' samples. The sample comprised blood.

CDR3 in amino acids: CASSIGDISRYGYTF. The CDR3 DNA reads as TGTGCCAGTAGTATCGGGGACATTTCTCGCTATGGCTACACCTTC. This sequence joins TRBV19 and TRBJ1-2; TRBD1 is a possible D gene (6 bases). This CDR3 is built from 15 residues. Germline V CDR1 and CDR2: LNHDA, SQIVND (reference sequence). Between the trimmed V and J ends, which lost 3 bases and 4 bases, there was a span of 15 bases.